This T cell receptor (beta chain) was captured by sequencing in a study of T cell responses to AZD1222 COVID-19 vaccine. Overall study findings and caveats: Spike-wide coverage was observed for vaccine-associated CD4 TCRs, with dominant responses at 160-218 and 743-854. At study baseline, merely several AZD1222 recipients were seropositive. Donors were chiefly white British, with a greater number of females, and clonal diversity was perhaps underestimated.

Here immunoSEQ multiplex PCR was the method, and the copy in TCRdb shows in-frame clones only, minus some. This sample has about 100,000 clones, with roughly 89% found just once. Worth noting for this clone: Its antigen remains unknown.

The source is an adult in good health. The source was peripheral blood, collected on day 0 of AZD1222 vaccination.

In DNA form, the CDR3 reads TGCAGCCTGAGGCCCGGGACTAGCGGCGACAATGAGCAGTTCTTC. Translating it yields CSLRPGTSGDNEQFF. This chain joins TRBV29-1 and TRBJ2-1; 11 positions agree with TRBD2. Per the germline V gene, CDR1 is SQVTM and CDR2 is ANQGSEA. The CDR3 consists of 15 residues. V gave up 8 bases and J gave up 5 bases; unmatched junction bases: 11.